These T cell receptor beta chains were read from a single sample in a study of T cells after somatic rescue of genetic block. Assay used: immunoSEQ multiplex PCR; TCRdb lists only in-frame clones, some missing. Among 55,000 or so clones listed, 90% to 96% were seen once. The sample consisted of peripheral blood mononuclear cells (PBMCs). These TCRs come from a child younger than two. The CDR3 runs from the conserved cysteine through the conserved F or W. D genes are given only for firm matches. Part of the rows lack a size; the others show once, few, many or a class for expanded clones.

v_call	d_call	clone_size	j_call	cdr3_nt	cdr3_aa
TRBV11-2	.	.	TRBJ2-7	TGTGCCAGCAGCTTAGATGGCTACGAGCAGTACTTC	CASSLDGYEQYF
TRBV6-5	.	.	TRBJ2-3	TGTGCCAGCAGTCGCAGGGGTAGCACAGATACGCAGTATTTT	CASSRRGSTDTQYF
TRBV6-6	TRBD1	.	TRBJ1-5	TGTGCCAGCAGTTACTCGACAGGGGGCAATCAGCCCCAGCATTTT	CASSYSTGGNQPQHF
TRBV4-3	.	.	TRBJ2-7	TGCGCCAGCAGCCAAGATCACTCCTACGAGCAGTACTTC	CASSQDHSYEQYF
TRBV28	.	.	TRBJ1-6	TGTGCCAGCAGTTTACGAGGCTCCTATAATTCACCCCTCCACTTT	CASSLRGSYNSPLHF
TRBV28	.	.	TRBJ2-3	TGTGCCAGCAGTTTACCAGGGGCTAGAGATACGCAGTATTTT	CASSLPGARDTQYF
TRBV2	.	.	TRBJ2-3	TGTGCCAGCAGCCCGGACTCCTACACAGATACGCAGTATTTT	CASSPDSYTDTQYF
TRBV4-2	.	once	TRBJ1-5	TGTGCCAGCAGCCCCCGGAACGGGAATCAGCCCCAGCATTTT	CASSPRNGNQPQHF
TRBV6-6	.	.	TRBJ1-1	TGTGCCAGCAGTTACTCGGGAGCTACCACTGAAGCTTTCTTT	CASSYSGATTEAFF
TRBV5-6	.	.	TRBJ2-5	TGTGCCAGCAGCCCCCGAGGGGGATGGGAGACCCAGTACTTC	CASSPRGGWETQYF
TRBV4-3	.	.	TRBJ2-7	TGCGCCAGCAGCCAAGTCCGGGGGCCTATCTACGAGCAGTACTTC	CASSQVRGPIYEQYF
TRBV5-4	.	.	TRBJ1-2	TGTGCCAGCAGCTTCCTCAGGGGAAACTATGGCTACACCTTC	CASSFLRGNYGYTF
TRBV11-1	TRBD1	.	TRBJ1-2	TGTGCCAGCAGCCCTGACAGGGGGCCGGATGGCTACACCTTC	CASSPDRGPDGYTF
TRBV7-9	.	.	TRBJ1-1	TGTGCCAGCAGCTGGGGACCGGGACACACTGAAGCTTTCTTT	CASSWGPGHTEAFF
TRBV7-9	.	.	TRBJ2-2	TGTGCCAGCAGCTTAGCGACTAGATCGAACACCGGGGAGCTGTTTTTT	CASSLATRSNTGELFF
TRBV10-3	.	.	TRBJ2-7	TGTGCCATCAGTGACGGGCTAGCGAGCTCCTACGAGCAGTACTTC	CAISDGLASSYEQYF
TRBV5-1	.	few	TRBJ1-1	TGCGCCAGCAGCGAGGGGGCTGAAGCTTTCTTT	CASSEGAEAFF
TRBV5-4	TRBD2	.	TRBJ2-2	TGTGCCAGCAGCTTTTATGGGGGGGACACCGGGGAGCTGTTTTTT	CASSFYGGDTGELFF
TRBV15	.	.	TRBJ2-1	TGTGCCACCAGTTCAGCCCCCAATGAGCAGTTCTTC	CATSSAPNEQFF
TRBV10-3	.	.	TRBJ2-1	TGTGCCACCTCCGGGCGAGAGAGCTCCTACAATGAGCAGTTCTTC	CATSGRESSYNEQFF
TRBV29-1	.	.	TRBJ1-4	TGCAGCGTTGAATGGGGGGCAGGTGAAAAACTGTTTTTT	CSVEWGAGEKLFF
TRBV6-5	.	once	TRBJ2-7	TGTGCCAGCAGTCCCTTTTTGGGCTACGAGCAGTACTTC	CASSPFLGYEQYF
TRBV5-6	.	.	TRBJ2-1	TGTGCCAGCAGCTTGCCATGGGGTGAGCAGTTCTTC	CASSLPWGEQFF
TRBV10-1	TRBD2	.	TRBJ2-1	TGCGCCAGCAGCTTACCGGGACTAGCGGGAGGCTTCTATGAGCAGTTCTTC	CASSLPGLAGGFYEQFF
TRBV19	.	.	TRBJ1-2	TGTGCCAGTAGTACCTCGGACAGCCCCGGCTACACCTTC	CASSTSDSPGYTF
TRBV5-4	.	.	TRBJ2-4	TGTGCCAGCAGCTTCCCAGGGGCGTCGCAAAACATTCAGTACTTC	CASSFPGASQNIQYF
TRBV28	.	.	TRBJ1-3	TGTGCCAGCAGTCCCCCAGGGTTGCCTGGAAACACCATATATTTT	CASSPPGLPGNTIYF
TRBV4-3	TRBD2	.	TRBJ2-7	TGCGCCAGCAGCCAAGACGCCGGGACTAGCTCCTACGAGCAGTACTTC	CASSQDAGTSSYEQYF
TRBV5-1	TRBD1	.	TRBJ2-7	TGCGCCAGCAGCTGGGGACAGCAGCTATCCTACGAGCAGTACTTC	CASSWGQQLSYEQYF
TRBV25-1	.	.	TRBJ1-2	TGTGCCAGCAGTGAATGGCCGGACTATGGCTACACCTTC	CASSEWPDYGYTF
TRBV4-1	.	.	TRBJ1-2	TGCGCCAGCAGCGGAGCGGGAAGCTACACCTTC	CASSGAGSYTF
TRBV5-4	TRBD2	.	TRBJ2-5	TGTGCCAGCAGCTTGCTAGCGGGACCAGAGACCCAGTACTTC	CASSLLAGPETQYF
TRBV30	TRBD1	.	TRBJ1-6	TGTGCCTGGAGTCCGCGACACACCCAGGGGGGTTATTCACCCCTCCACTTT	CAWSPRHTQGGYSPLHF
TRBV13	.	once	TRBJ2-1	TGTGCCAGCAGCCAGGTGTCGAAATCCTACAATGAGCAGTTCTTC	CASSQVSKSYNEQFF
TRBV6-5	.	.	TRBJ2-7	TGTGCCAGCAGTTACTCGTTCTACGAGCAGTACTTC	CASSYSFYEQYF
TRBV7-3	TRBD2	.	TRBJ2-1	TGTGCCAGCAGCTTAAGAGGGCTAGCGGACTCCTACAATGAGCAGTTCTTC	CASSLRGLADSYNEQFF
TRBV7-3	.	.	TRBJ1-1	TGTGCCAGCAGCTTAACCCCCCTTAGTGCCACTGAAGCTTTCTTT	CASSLTPLSATEAFF
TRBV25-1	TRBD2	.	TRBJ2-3	TGTGCCAGTAGGACTAGCGGGAGGACAGATACGCAGTATTTT	CASRTSGRTDTQYF
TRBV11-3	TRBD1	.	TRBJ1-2	TGTGCCAGCAGAGACAGGGACTATGGCTACACCTTC	CASRDRDYGYTF
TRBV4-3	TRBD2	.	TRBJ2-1	TGCGCCAGCAGCCACCGCACGAGACTAGCGGGACAGAATGAGCAGTTCTTC	CASSHRTRLAGQNEQFF
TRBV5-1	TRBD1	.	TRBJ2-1	TGCGCCAGCAGCCCGACCGACAGGGAGCAATACAATGAGCAGTTCTTC	CASSPTDREQYNEQFF
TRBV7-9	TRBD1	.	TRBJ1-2	TGTGCCAGCAGCTTAGGACAGGGGGCAAACTATGGCTACACCTTC	CASSLGQGANYGYTF
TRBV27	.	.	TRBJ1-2	TGTGCCAGCAGTTTAGGACGGGGGAACTATGGCTACACCTTC	CASSLGRGNYGYTF
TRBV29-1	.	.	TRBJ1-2	TGCAGCGCCGAGGGCGGGGGAATAGGGTATGGCTACACCTTC	CSAEGGGIGYGYTF
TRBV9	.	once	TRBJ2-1	TGTGCCAGCAGCGTAGGGGATTGGCCACGGGCCAATGAGCAGTTCTTC	CASSVGDWPRANEQFF
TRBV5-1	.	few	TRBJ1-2	TGCGCCAGCAGCTTGGGGGCCCTCTATGGCTACACCTTC	CASSLGALYGYTF
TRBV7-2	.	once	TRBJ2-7	TGTGCCAGCAGCTTAGGGCGGGGCTCCTACGAGCAGTACTTC	CASSLGRGSYEQYF
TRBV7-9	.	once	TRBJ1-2	TGTGCCAGCAGCTTAGGACATAACTATGGCTACACCTTC	CASSLGHNYGYTF
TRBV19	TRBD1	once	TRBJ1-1	TGTGCCACCCGACAGGGGGCCACTGAAGCTTTCTTT	CATRQGATEAFF